Listed here are 20 T cell receptor beta chains from one sample, sequenced in a study of cytomegalovirus exposure and HLA in healthy donors. The primer mix had 60 Vbeta and 13 Jbeta primers. The method was immunoSEQ multiplex PCR; TCRdb's version includes in-frame clones alone and lacks a portion of them. The sample has around 190,000 clones, about nine tenths seen once; the top ten hold approximately 0.98%. Sequencing used PBMCs. The receptors were sampled from a boy under 10 years old in good health and CMV-seronegative.

The chain employs TRBV30 and TRBJ1-4; D uncertain. This CDR3 comprises 12 residues. Per the germline V gene, CDR1 is GTSNPN and CDR2 is SVGIG (reference sequence). V dropped 2 bases and J dropped 7 bases, with 8 bases sitting between them. The CDR3 reads CAWSRVGEKLFF. CDR3 sequence (DNA): TGTGCCTGGAGTCGTGTCGGTGAAAAACTGTTTTTT.

DNA of the CDR3: TGTGCCAGCAGCTTAATATCCGACAGGGGGCGAGGCTCCACTGAAGCTTTCTTT. This gives the protein CASSLISDRGRGSTEAFF. The rearrangement links TRBV7-3 to TRBJ1-1, with 10 positions matching TRBD1. Trimming cost V 1 base and J 4 bases; bases outside gene matches: 12. Germline CDR1 is SGHTA and CDR2 is FQGTGA. The length of the CDR3 is 18 residues.

This chain connects TRBV18 to TRBJ1-2; tentative D call: TRBD1 (5 bases). V was shortened by 6 bases and J by 0 bases, with 14 bases between the two germline ends. This CDR3 is built from 15 residues. Germline CDR1 is KGHSH and CDR2 is LQKENI. The CDR3 DNA is TGTGCCAGCTCGCCTACAGGTGGTACTAACTATGGCTACACCTTC. Its translation is CASSPTGGTNYGYTF.

The V call is TRBV27, the J call TRBJ2-2; 8 positions agree with TRBD1. CDR1 MNHEY and CDR2 SMNVEV come from the germline V gene (reference sequence). The CDR3 contains 16 residues. V shed 5 bases, J shed 7 bases, and the junction held 12 bases outside the gene matches. The CDR3 DNA reads TGTGCCAGCAGTCTCCAGGGGGCACAACTCGTCGGGGAGCTGTTTTTT. This translates into CASSLQGAQLVGELFF.

The chain combines TRBV5-1 with TRBJ2-3; TRBD2 agrees at 13 bases. The V gene's germline CDR1 is SGHRS and CDR2 YFSETQ. The V gene end was trimmed by 2 bases and the J gene end by 0 bases; junction bases not matched to a gene: 6. This CDR3 spans 18 amino acids. The CDR3 reads CASSFRLAGGQSTDTQYF. CDR3 in DNA: TGCGCCAGCAGCTTTCGACTAGCGGGGGGCCAGAGCACAGATACGCAGTATTTT.

The DNA of the CDR3 is TGTGCCAGCAGTCGGGGGGTCGGGGAGCTGTTTTTT. Translation: CASSRGVGELFF. The rearrangement links TRBV2 to TRBJ2-2; 7 nucleotides agree with TRBD2. V dropped 5 bases and J dropped 7; count of bases not matched to a gene: 1. Germline V gene sequence: CDR1 SNHLY, CDR2 FYNNEI. The CDR3 spans 12 residues. Using reference TRBV2 and TRBJ2-2 for the parts outside the CDR3, the full variable domain is EPEVTQTPSHQVTQMGQEVILRCVPISNHLYFYWYRQILGQKVEFLVSFYNNEISEKSEIFDDQFSVERPDGSNFTLKIRSTKLEDSAMYFCASSRGVGELFFGEGSRLTVL.

The chain is built from TRBV5-6 and TRBJ2-7; perhaps TRBD1 as D (6 bases). The length of the CDR3 is 16 residues. The V gene's germline CDR1 is SGHDT and CDR2 YYEEEE. V dropped 2 bases and J dropped 2 bases, with 17 bases sitting between them. DNA for the CDR3: TGTGCCAGCAGCTTCCTCCGGGACACATTAACCTACGAGCAGTACTTC. This translates into CASSFLRDTLTYEQYF.

The chain has TRBV9 and TRBJ2-3; 8 nucleotides agree with TRBD1. The V segment lost 4 bases and the J segment 3 bases; nucleotides outside the gene matches: 16. This CDR3 has 18 residues. Germline CDR1 is SGDLS and CDR2 is YYNGEE. This CDR3 reads CASSSPIQGAQATDTQYF. The DNA of the CDR3 is TGTGCCAGCAGCTCACCCATTCAGGGGGCTCAGGCAACAGATACGCAGTATTTT.

This chain links TRBV6-1 with TRBJ2-1, with 10 bases fitting TRBD1. The CDR3 is 13 amino acids. The germline V gene encodes CDR1 MNHNS and CDR2 SASEGT. V was pared by 6 bases and J by 7 bases, with 3 bases of the junction left unmatched. The CDR3 here is CASRGTGENEQFF. In DNA form, the CDR3 reads TGTGCCAGCAGGGGGACAGGGGAGAATGAGCAGTTCTTC.

The chain carries TRBV27 and TRBJ1-5; 7 bases align to TRBD1. The V gene's germline CDR1 is MNHEY and CDR2 SMNVEV (reference sequence). This CDR3 is built from 15 residues. Trimming took 5 bases from V and 3 from J; bases not matched to a gene: 7. DNA for the CDR3: TGTGCCAGCAGTCCCCGGGACAGCCTCAATCAGCCCCAGCATTTT. This translates into CASSPRDSLNQPQHF.

The chain employs TRBV27 and TRBJ2-3; 13 bases align to TRBD2. The V segment lost 6 bases and the J segment 2 bases; nucleotides outside the gene matches: 5. Germline CDR1 MNHEY, CDR2 SMNVEV (reference sequence). This CDR3 comprises 16 residues. The CDR3 reads CASSPGTSGATDTQYF. The DNA of the CDR3 is TGTGCCAGCAGCCCCGGGACTAGCGGGGCCACAGATACGCAGTATTTT.

V is TRBV28 and J is TRBJ2-3, with D uncertain. The CDR3 runs 15 residues. CDR1 is MDHEN and CDR2 is SYDVKM in the germline V gene. The V end lost 7 bases, the J end lost 4 bases, and 18 bases lay between the germline ends. In DNA, the CDR3 is TGTGCCAGCACCCCAAATCTAGGTACGGCAGATACGCAGTATTTT. This translates into CASTPNLGTADTQYF.

The chain links TRBV11-2 to TRBJ2-2; D is ambiguous. Germline values: CDR1 SGHAT, CDR2 FQNNGV. This CDR3 has 13 amino acids. Trimming cost V 6 bases and J 4 bases, with 9 bases left between them. CDR3 DNA: TGTGCCAGCAGTCTAGTGCCCACCGGGGAGCTGTTTTTT. Translated, it gives CASSLVPTGELFF.

The chain links TRBV29-1 to TRBJ1-1, with D possibly being TRBD1 (5 bases). This CDR3 comprises 12 residues. Trimming shortened V by 6 bases and J by 5 bases, and 13 bases separated the two germline ends. Germline CDR1 reads SQVTM; CDR2 reads ANQGSEA. CDR3 in amino acids: CSVRPGETEAFF. CDR3 nucleotides: TGCAGCGTCCGGCCGGGGGAAACTGAAGCTTTCTTT.

The V call is TRBV6-1, the J call TRBJ1-2; D might be TRBD1 (5 bases). V was clipped by 5 bases and J by 9 bases, with 13 bases between them. Germline V gene sequence: CDR1 MNHNS, CDR2 SASEGT. CDR3 size: 12 residues. The chain's CDR3 is CASSPGGGRYTF. CDR3 DNA: TGTGCCAGCAGTCCCGGCGGGGGACGCTACACCTTC.

The chain is built from TRBV19 and TRBJ2-1, with 7 bases identical to TRBD2. The CDR3 has 16 amino acids. Germline V gene sequence: CDR1 LNHDA, CDR2 SQIVND (reference sequence). The trim removed 5 bases at V and 0 bases at J, leaving 7 bases unmatched. CDR3 sequence reads: CASSDVAGFSYNEQFF. CDR3 coding DNA: TGTGCCAGTAGTGATGTAGCGGGTTTCTCCTACAATGAGCAGTTCTTC.

The gene calls are TRBV27 and TRBJ2-1, with D perhaps matching TRBD2 (5 bases). CDR3 size: 16 residues. Germline V CDR1 and CDR2: MNHEY, SMNVEV (reference sequence). V dropped 2 bases and J dropped 7 bases, with 18 bases sitting between them. The CDR3 here is CASSLVGVPRRNEQFF. CDR3 coding DNA: TGTGCCAGCAGTTTAGTCGGGGTCCCCCGGAGGAATGAGCAGTTCTTC.

The chain has TRBV6-5 and TRBJ2-3, with 8 bases matching TRBD2. Trimming took 9 bases from V and 3 from J; bases not matched to a gene: 2. Germline V gives CDR1 MNHEY, CDR2 SVGAGI. The CDR3 is 12 amino acids. The CDR3 sequence is CARRGETDTQYF. The DNA of the CDR3 is TGTGCCAGGCGGGGGGAAACAGATACGCAGTATTTT.

V is TRBV28 and J is TRBJ2-7; D is unresolved. Germline lookup yields CDR1 MDHEN and CDR2 SYDVKM. This CDR3 contains 14 residues. Trimming removed 3 bases from V and 5 bases from J, with 14 bases in between. The CDR3 spells CASSFRFRVHEQYF. The CDR3 DNA follows: TGTGCCAGCAGTTTCCGTTTTCGGGTGCACGAGCAGTACTTC.

This clone was counted only a few times. V gene TRBV4-1 combines with J gene TRBJ1-3, with D uncertain. V lost 1 base to trimming and J lost 4 bases, with 8 bases between them. The CDR3 runs to 14 residues. Germline CDR1 and CDR2: MGHRA and YSYEKL. In nucleotides, the CDR3 is TGCGCCAGCAGCCAAGTGGGAGAAGGAAACACCATATATTTT. Protein: CASSQVGEGNTIYF.